The clone carrying this T cell receptor (beta chain) came up many times. RNA transcripts provided the source from which TCR beta CDR3 regions were amplified. The study used the HTBI primer set for a first-round RT-PCR of the TCR CDR3. TCRdb re-derived calls from the multiplex PCR reads in MiXCR, one entry per CDR3 protein. The sample gives some 370,000 distinct CDR3 sequences, roughly a sixth of which show up once; almost 35% is in the top ten. Deletions cut 3 bases from V and 6 bases from J, with 14 bases between. The CDR3 is 14 residues long. Germline V gene sequence: CDR1 MDHEN, CDR2 SYDVKM. The source of the sample is a study of T cells in Graves' hyperthyroidism and ophthalmopathy.

This rearrangement joins TRBV28 to TRBJ1-1; D is ambiguous. Specimen: blood. The sequence derives from a woman aged 25 to 39 with Graves' hyperthyroidism that later progressed to Graves' ophthalmopathy. The CDR3 nucleotides read TGTGCCAGCAGTTTGCCTTTAGGGTCAGCTGAAGCTTTCTTT. Translation: CASSLPLGSAEAFF.